Shown below are 20 T cell receptor beta chains from a single sample sequenced in a study of technical replicates of blood from a handful of donors. Sequencing was performed with immunoSEQ multiplex PCR; in TCRdb, only in-frame clones are kept and a portion is missing. The table shows 10,000 to 15,000 clones, with 80% to 95% occurring only once. Sequenced input: PBMCs. The receptors shown here come from a human donor in good health.

This rearrangement joins TRBV10-2 to TRBJ1-1; 7 nucleotides match TRBD1. CDR1 and CDR2 (germline): WSHSY, SAAADI. Trimming removed 6 bases from V and 0 bases from J; junction bases left unmatched: 4. The CDR3 has 14 residues. The CDR3 nucleotides read TGCGCCAGCAGCAGGGGGGCCCTGAACACTGAAGCTTTCTTT. This translates into CASSRGALNTEAFF.

V usage is TRBV5-1 and J usage is TRBJ2-7; 10 positions match TRBD2. Germline CDR1 SGHRS, CDR2 YFSETQ. The V segment lost 4 bases and the J segment 3 bases; nucleotides outside the gene matches: 13. The CDR3 sequence is 17 residues long. CDR3 protein: CASSQGTSAHRIYEQYF. DNA of the CDR3: TGCGCCAGCAGCCAGGGGACTAGCGCTCATCGGATCTACGAGCAGTACTTC. Complete variable domain (other parts from reference TRBV5-1 and TRBJ2-7): KAGVTQTPRYLIKTRGQQVTLSCSPISGHRSVSWYQQTPGQGLQFLFEYFSETQRNKGNFPGRFSGRQFSNSRSEMNVSTLELGDSALYLCASSQGTSAHRIYEQYFGPGTRLTVT.

The rearrangement joins TRBV7-6 to TRBJ2-3; D call uncertain. V lost 5 bases and J 9 bases, leaving 12 bases between the germline ends. CDR1 is SGHVS, CDR2 FNYEAQ, per germline. The CDR3 spans 12 residues. The CDR3 region is CASSLSYETQYF. DNA of the CDR3: TGTGCCAGCAGCCTTAGCTACGAAACGCAGTATTTT.

V and J are TRBV27 and TRBJ2-7; 13 positions match TRBD2. V was pared by 6 bases and J by 3 bases, with 8 bases of the junction left unmatched. CDR3 length: 16 residues. Germline lookup yields CDR1 MNHEY and CDR2 SMNVEV (reference sequence). DNA for the CDR3: TGTGCCAGCAGCAAAGTTGGGACTAGCGGGAACTACGAGCAGTACTTC. Protein: CASSKVGTSGNYEQYF.

The chain has TRBV30 and TRBJ1-3; no definite D call. CDR3 size: 13 residues. V lost 8 bases and J lost 1, with 12 bases in between. From germline, CDR1 is GTSNPN and CDR2 SVGIG (reference sequence). The CDR3 sequence is CARSRGSGNTIYF. The DNA of the CDR3 is TGTGCCAGAAGTCGGGGTTCTGGAAACACCATATATTTT.

This clone showed up just once. V is TRBV19 and J is TRBJ1-2; the D gene is possibly TRBD1 (6 bases). Germline V CDR1 and CDR2: LNHDA, SQIVND (reference sequence). V was cut by 1 base and J by 9 bases, with 12 bases left in between. CDR3 length equals 13 residues. The CDR3 here is CASSIAGATSYTF. The CDR3 DNA is TGTGCCAGTAGTATAGCAGGGGCTACGAGCTACACCTTC.

The V call is TRBV6-5, the J call TRBJ1-3; no clear D. Trimming took 7 bases from V and 0 from J, leaving 4 bases between them. The CDR3 is 12 residues long. Germline V gene sequence: CDR1 MNHEY, CDR2 SVGAGI. The CDR3 region has the DNA TGTGCCAGCATCAGCTCTGGAAACACCATATATTTT. It is translated as CASISSGNTIYF.

The chain couples TRBV18 to TRBJ2-5, with TRBD1 identical over 7 bases. There are 14 residues in the CDR3. J was trimmed by 1 base and V by 5 bases; bases with no gene match: 4. CDR1 KGHSH and CDR2 LQKENI come from the germline V gene. In DNA form, the CDR3 reads TGTGCCAGCTCATCCCAGGGGGTCCAAGAGACCCAGTACTTC. Encoded protein: CASSSQGVQETQYF.

This chain uses TRBV6-1 with TRBJ1-1; D remains ambiguous. Germline CDR1 is MNHNS and CDR2 is SASEGT. V was cut by 2 bases and J by 5 bases, with 15 bases left in between. The CDR3 totals 15 residues. CDR3 in DNA: TGTGCCAGCAGTGAACCGTTCGGACTAAGGACTGAAGCTTTCTTT. Translated: CASSEPFGLRTEAFF.

As concerns this clone: The junction departs from germline at one end; a sequencing error may be responsible. The genes are TRBV2 and TRBJ2-5; 10 bases are a match to TRBD2. CDR1 SNHLY and CDR2 FYNNEI come from the germline V gene. This CDR3 comprises 14 residues. CDR3 protein: CASSELAGARPMDF. The CDR3, as DNA: TGTGCCAGCAGTGAACTAGCGGGGGCCCGGCCCATGGACTTC.

This clone was picked up one time. The chain has TRBV19 and TRBJ2-2, with 8 bases matching TRBD2. The CDR3 consists of 15 residues. V trimming: 7 bases; J trimming: 3 bases; junction bases outside the gene matches: 7. CDR1 LNHDA and CDR2 SQIVND come from the germline V gene (reference sequence). The CDR3 reads CASNGREVYTGELFF. In DNA, the CDR3 is TGTGCCAGTAACGGGCGGGAGGTTTACACCGGGGAGCTGTTTTTT.

The V call is TRBV11-3, the J call TRBJ2-1, with D uncertain. V was cut by 1 base and J by 0 bases, with 7 bases left in between. CDR3 length equals 15 residues. CDR1 and CDR2 from the germline V gene are SGHNT and YENEEA. The CDR3 nucleotides are TGTGCCAGCAGCTTAGGCGGTCACTCCTACAATGAGCAGTTCTTC. Its protein is CASSLGGHSYNEQFF.

J is TRBJ1-2 and V is TRBV10-2; 7 bases fit TRBD1. CDR3 size: 14 residues. Trimming removed 4 bases from V and 3 bases from J; junction bases left unmatched: 5. Per the germline V gene, CDR1 is WSHSY and CDR2 is SAAADI. In nucleotides, the CDR3 is TGCGCCAGCAGTGGACAGGGATCGGACTATGGCTACACCTTC. Protein: CASSGQGSDYGYTF.

V gene TRBV30 combines with J gene TRBJ2-1, with 8 bases fitting TRBD2. The germline V gene has CDR1 GTSNPN and CDR2 SVGIG (reference sequence). Unmatched junction bases numbered 10, after V lost 2 bases and J lost 7 bases. There are 15 residues in the CDR3. CDR3 residues: CAWSRPGLGRNEQFF. The CDR3 bases are TGTGCCTGGAGTCGCCCGGGACTAGGAAGAAATGAGCAGTTCTTC.

V is TRBV30 and J is TRBJ2-5; tentatively, D is TRBD1 (6 bases). Germline loops: CDR1 GTSNPN, CDR2 SVGIG (reference sequence). With 3 bases removed from V and 1 base from J, the gap between germline ends came to 12 bases. The CDR3 contains 14 residues. CDR3 DNA: TGTGCCTGGAGCCTTCAGGGGTTCCAAGAGACCCAGTACTTC. Translating it yields CAWSLQGFQETQYF.

This clone appeared a single time. The rearrangement joins TRBV6-5 to TRBJ2-7; 12 nucleotides align to TRBD2. The length of the CDR3 is 15 residues. Losses at the gene ends were 2 bases for V and 7 bases for J; bases not matched to a gene: 6. Germline V gene sequence: CDR1 MNHEY, CDR2 SVGAGI. CDR3 residues: CASSYGPTSGGEQYF. The CDR3 region has the DNA TGTGCCAGCAGTTACGGCCCCACTAGCGGGGGGGAGCAGTACTTC.

The chain uses TRBV7-3 and TRBJ2-1; perhaps TRBD2 as D (6 bases). The CDR3 extends over 13 amino acids. V was trimmed by 5 bases and J by 8 bases, leaving 13 bases between them. CDR1 SGHTA and CDR2 FQGTGA come from the germline V gene. The CDR3 nucleotides read TGTGCCAGCAGCGCCGAACTAGCCGATGAGCAGTTCTTC. It translates to CASSAELADEQFF.

The chain recombines TRBV5-1 with TRBJ2-7, with TRBD1 identical over 11 bases. Germline CDR1 is SGHRS and CDR2 is YFSETQ. This CDR3 is 15 amino acids long. Losses at the gene ends were 2 bases for V and 1 base for J; bases not matched to a gene: 2. This CDR3 is CASSFGQGASYEQYF. DNA for the CDR3: TGCGCCAGCAGCTTCGGACAGGGGGCTTCCTACGAGCAGTACTTC.

The chain is built from TRBV7-9 and TRBJ1-4, with D unresolved. V was clipped by 5 bases and J by 0 bases, with 10 bases between them. The length of the CDR3 is 15 residues. The germline gives CDR1 SEHNR, CDR2 FQNEAQ (reference sequence). The CDR3 bases are TGTGCCAGCAGCATAGACACCGCAACTAATGAAAAACTGTTTTTT. Protein product: CASSIDTATNEKLFF.

This chain joins TRBV5-1 and TRBJ2-7; weak D call: TRBD1 (6 bases). From germline, CDR1 is SGHRS and CDR2 YFSETQ. The CDR3 contains 15 residues. Trimming stripped 3 bases from V and 3 bases from J, with 16 bases between. The CDR3: CASSWREGEYYEQYF. The DNA for the CDR3 is TGCGCCAGCAGCTGGCGAGAGGGGGAATACTACGAGCAGTACTTC.